Below, one TCR beta chain is given with its context. The data belong to a study of shared clonotypes between healthy human individuals. Using immunoSEQ multiplex PCR, the repertoire was profiled, and TCRdb retains in-frame clones only, with some absent. The sample includes under 1,100,000 clones, roughly 80% of them seen just once. The CDR3 is 15 amino acids. Germline lookup yields CDR1 SGHNT and CDR2 YYREEE (reference sequence). After removal of 4 bases from V and 7 bases from J, the junction contained 5 bases not matched to a gene. The chain joins TRBV5-4 to TRBJ1-6, with 10 bases matching TRBD1. The sample was memory CD4+ T cells sorted from blood. The sample's subset: CD45RA-negative fraction. The origin of this receptor is a man younger than 35 in good health. In DNA form, the CDR3 reads TGTGCCAGCAGCCCGGGGGGACAGGGGAATTCACCCCTCCACTTT. Residues: CASSPGGQGNSPLHF.